This T cell receptor beta chain is from a study of PD-L1 blockade in urothelial cancer. Time point here: peripheral blood 6 weeks after treatment start. J lost 0 bases, V lost 7 bases, and 9 bases had no gene match. The CDR3 runs to 16 residues. Germline-derived CDR1 and CDR2 are SGHAT and FQNNGV. Repertoires were generated with immunoSEQ multiplex PCR, while TCRdb's copy carries only in-frame clones and drops some. The sample lists 95,000 to 130,000 clones, around 89% occurring once. The chain links TRBV11-2 to TRBJ1-5, with 7 positions matching TRBD1. The receptor was derived from a man aged 60 to 69 with urothelial cancer. The input for sequencing was PBMCs, taken around atezolizumab (anti-PD-L1) treatment. The CDR3 DNA follows: TGTGCCAGCACCCGGGACAGCGAGTATAGCAATCAGCCCCAGCATTTT. Protein product: CASTRDSEYSNQPQHF.